Given below is one T cell receptor beta chain in context. Its matching antigen is unknown. The source of the sample is a study of cytomegalovirus exposure and HLA in healthy donors. The primer mix had 60 Vbeta and 13 Jbeta primers. Using immunoSEQ multiplex PCR, the repertoire was profiled, and TCRdb retains in-frame clones only, with some absent. The table has around 99,000 clones, about 80% seen once. Notes on the study in general: Later analysis identified a missense DCLRE1C variant that was linked to TCR beta V- and J-gene trimming.

The origin of this receptor is a woman in her 50s in good health and CMV-seropositive. The specimen sequenced was PBMCs.

The CDR3 DNA is TGTGCCAGCAGCTCCGACAGGGGGCCTTATGGCTACACCTTC. This gives the protein CASSSDRGPYGYTF. The J gene is TRBJ1-2, the V gene TRBV7-2; TRBD1 aligns across 10 bases. Losses at the gene ends were 4 bases for V and 5 bases for J; bases not matched to a gene: 4. Per the germline V gene, CDR1 is SGHTA and CDR2 is FQGNSA. This CDR3 has 14 amino acids. Based on the CDR3 plus reference TRBV7-2 and TRBJ1-2, the full variable domain is GAGVSQSPSNKVTEKGKDVELRCDPISGHTALYWYRQSLGQGLEFLIYFQGNSAPDKSGLPSDRFSAERTGGSVSTLTIQRTQQEDSAVYLCASSSDRGPYGYTFGSGTRLTVV.